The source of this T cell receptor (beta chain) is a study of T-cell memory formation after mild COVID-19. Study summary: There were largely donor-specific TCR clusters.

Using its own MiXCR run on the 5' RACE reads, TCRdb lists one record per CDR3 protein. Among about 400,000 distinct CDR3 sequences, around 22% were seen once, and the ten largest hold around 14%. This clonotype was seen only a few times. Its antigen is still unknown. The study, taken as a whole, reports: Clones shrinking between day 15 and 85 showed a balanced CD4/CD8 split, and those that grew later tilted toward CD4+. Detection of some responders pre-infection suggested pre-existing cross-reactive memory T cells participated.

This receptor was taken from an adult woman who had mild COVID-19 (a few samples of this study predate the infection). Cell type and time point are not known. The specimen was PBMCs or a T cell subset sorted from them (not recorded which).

CDR3 loop: CASSPFSAGETQYF. The CDR3 DNA reads TGTGCCAGCAGCCCGTTCAGCGCGGGCGAGACCCAGTACTTC. This chain connects TRBV7-2 to TRBJ2-5; weak D call: TRBD2 (5 bases). V lost 5 bases to trimming and J lost 5 bases, with 15 bases between them. Germline-derived CDR1 and CDR2 are SGHTA and FQGNSA. The length of the CDR3 is 14 residues. The entire variable domain, with the rest obtained from reference TRBV7-2 and TRBJ2-5, is as follows: GAGVSQSPSNKVTEKGKDVELRCDPISGHTALYWYRQSLGQGLEFLIYFQGNSAPDKSGLPSDRFSAERTGGSVSTLTIQRTQQEDSAVYLCASSPFSAGETQYFGPGTRLLVL.